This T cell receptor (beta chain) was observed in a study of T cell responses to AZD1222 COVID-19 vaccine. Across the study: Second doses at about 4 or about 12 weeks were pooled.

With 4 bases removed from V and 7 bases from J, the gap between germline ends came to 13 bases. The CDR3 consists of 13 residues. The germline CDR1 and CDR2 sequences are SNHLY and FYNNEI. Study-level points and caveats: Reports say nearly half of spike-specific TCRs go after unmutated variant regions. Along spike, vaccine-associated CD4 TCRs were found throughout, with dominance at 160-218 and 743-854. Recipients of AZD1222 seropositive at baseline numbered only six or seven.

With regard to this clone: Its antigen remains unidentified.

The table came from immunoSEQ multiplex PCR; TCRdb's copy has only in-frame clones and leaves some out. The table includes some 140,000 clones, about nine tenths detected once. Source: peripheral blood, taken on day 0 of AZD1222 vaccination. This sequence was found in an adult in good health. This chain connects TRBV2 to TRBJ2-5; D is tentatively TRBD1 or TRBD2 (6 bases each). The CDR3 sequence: CASSGPRGPTQYF. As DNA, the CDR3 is TGTGCCAGCAGTGGACCTCGGGGGCCGACCCAGTACTTC.